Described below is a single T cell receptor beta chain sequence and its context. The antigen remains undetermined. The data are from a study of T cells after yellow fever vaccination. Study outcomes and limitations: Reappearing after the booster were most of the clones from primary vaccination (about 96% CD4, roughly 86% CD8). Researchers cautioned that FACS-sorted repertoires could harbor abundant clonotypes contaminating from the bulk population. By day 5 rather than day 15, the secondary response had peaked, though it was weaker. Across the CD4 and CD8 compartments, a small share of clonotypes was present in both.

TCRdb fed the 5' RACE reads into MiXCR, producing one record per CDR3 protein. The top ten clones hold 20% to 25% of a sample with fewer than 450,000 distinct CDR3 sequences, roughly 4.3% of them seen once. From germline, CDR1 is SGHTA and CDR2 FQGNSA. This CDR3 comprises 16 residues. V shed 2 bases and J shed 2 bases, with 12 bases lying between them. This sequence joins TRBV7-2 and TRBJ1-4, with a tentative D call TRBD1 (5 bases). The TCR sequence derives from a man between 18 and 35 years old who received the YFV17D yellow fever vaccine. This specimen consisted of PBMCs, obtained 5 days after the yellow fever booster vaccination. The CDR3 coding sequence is TGTGCCAGCAGCTTACGGACCTGGGGCACTAATGAAAAACTGTTTTTT. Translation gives CASSLRTWGTNEKLFF.